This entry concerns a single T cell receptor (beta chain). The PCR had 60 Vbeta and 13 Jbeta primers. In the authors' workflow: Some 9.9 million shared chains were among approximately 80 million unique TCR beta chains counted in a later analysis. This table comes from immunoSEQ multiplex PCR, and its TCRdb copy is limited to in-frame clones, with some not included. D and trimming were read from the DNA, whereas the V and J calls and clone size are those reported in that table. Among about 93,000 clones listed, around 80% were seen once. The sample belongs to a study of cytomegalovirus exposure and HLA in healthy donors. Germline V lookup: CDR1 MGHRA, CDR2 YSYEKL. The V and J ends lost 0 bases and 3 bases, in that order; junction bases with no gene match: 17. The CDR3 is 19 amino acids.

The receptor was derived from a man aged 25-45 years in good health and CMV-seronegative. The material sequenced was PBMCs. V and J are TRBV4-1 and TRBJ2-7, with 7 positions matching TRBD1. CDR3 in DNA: TGCGCCAGCAGCCAAGATTCAGGGTCGGGACAGAGAACCCACTACGAGCAGTACTTC. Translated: CASSQDSGSGQRTHYEQYF.